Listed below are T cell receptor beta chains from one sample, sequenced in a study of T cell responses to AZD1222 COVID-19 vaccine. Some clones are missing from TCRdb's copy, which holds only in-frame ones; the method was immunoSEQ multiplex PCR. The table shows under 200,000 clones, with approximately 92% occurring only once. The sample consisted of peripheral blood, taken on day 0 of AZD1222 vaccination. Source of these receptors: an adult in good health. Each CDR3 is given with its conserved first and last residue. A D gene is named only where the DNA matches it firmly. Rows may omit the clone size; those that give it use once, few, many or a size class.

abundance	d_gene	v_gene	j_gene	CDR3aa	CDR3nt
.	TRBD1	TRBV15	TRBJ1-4	CATSNGQGGSTNEKLFF	TGTGCCACCAGTAATGGACAGGGCGGGTCAACTAATGAAAAACTGTTTTTT
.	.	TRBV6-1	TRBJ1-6	CASSEALVRVVSPLHF	TGTGCCAGCAGTGAAGCATTGGTTAGGGTTGTATCACCCCTCCACTTT
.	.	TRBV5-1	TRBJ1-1	CASSFGENTEAFF	TGCGCCAGCAGCTTTGGGGAAAACACTGAAGCTTTCTTT
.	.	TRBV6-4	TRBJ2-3	CASSQGTTDTQYF	TGTGCCAGTTCGCAGGGTACCACAGATACGCAGTATTTT
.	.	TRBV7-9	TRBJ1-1	CASSLARTGNTEAFF	TGTGCCAGCAGCTTAGCCCGGACGGGGAACACTGAAGCTTTCTTT
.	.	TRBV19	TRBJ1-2	CASSIDGDSFKDTF	TGTGCCAGTAGTATAGATGGGGACTCCTTCAAGGACACCTTC
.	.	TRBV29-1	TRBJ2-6	CSARQASGANVLTF	TGCAGCGCACGTCAGGCATCTGGGGCCAACGTCCTGACTTTC
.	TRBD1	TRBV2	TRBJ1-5	CASRAQGPSNQPQHF	TGTGCCAGCAGGGCACAGGGGCCCAGCAATCAGCCCCAGCATTTT
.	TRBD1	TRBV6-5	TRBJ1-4	CASRATGENEKLFF	TGTGCCAGCAGAGCCACAGGGGAGAATGAAAAACTGTTTTTT
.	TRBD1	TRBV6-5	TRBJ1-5	CASGGDRVGQPQHF	TGTGCCAGCGGAGGGGACAGGGTGGGCCAGCCCCAGCATTTT
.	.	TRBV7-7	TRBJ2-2	CASSLSGNTGELFF	TGTGCCAGCAGCTTAAGCGGGAACACCGGGGAGCTGTTTTTT
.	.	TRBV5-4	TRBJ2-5	CASSIQGRETQYF	TGTGCCAGCAGCATACAGGGTCGGGAGACCCAGTACTTC
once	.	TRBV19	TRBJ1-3	CASSGQSFGGNTIYF	TGTGCCAGTAGCGGGCAGTCTTTCGGTGGAAACACCATATATTTT
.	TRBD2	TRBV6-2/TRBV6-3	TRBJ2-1	CASSLAGGPYNEQFF	TGTGCCAGCAGTTTAGCGGGGGGGCCCTACAATGAGCAGTTCTTC
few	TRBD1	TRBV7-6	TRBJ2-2	CASSLATTGGETGELFF	TGTGCCAGCAGCTTAGCCACGACAGGGGGCGAAACCGGGGAGCTGTTTTTT
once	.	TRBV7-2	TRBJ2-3	CASRPFGTDTQYF	TGTGCCAGCAGACCGTTTGGGACAGATACGCAGTATTTT
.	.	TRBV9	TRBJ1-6	CASSVNRDSPLHF	TGTGCCAGCAGCGTAAACAGAGATTCACCCCTCCACTTT
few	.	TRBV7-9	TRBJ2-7	CASSSAYTDYEQYF	TGTGCCAGCAGCTCGGCCTATACGGACTACGAGCAGTACTTC
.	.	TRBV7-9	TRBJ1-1	CASSLAPNTEAFF	TGTGCCAGCAGCTTGGCACCAAACACTGAAGCTTTCTTT
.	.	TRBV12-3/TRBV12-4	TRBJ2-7	CASSLGSYEQYF	TGTGCCAGCAGTTTAGGCTCCTACGAGCAGTACTTC
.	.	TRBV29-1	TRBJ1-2	CSVEDKGVYGYTF	TGCAGCGTTGAGGATAAGGGAGTCTATGGCTACACCTTC
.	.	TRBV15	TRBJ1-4	CATSRFKGPNLTNEKLFF	TGTGCCACCAGCAGATTTAAGGGCCCGAACCTAACTAATGAAAAACTGTTTTTT
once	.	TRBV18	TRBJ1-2	CASSPGTLNGYTF	TGTGCCAGCTCACCTGGGACCCTGAATGGCTACACCTTC
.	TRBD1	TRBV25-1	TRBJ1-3	CASSQGQGSFSGNTIYF	TGTGCCAGCAGTCAAGGACAGGGCTCTTTCTCTGGAAACACCATATATTTT
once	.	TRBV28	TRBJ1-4	CASLAATREKLFF	TGTGCCAGCTTAGCAGCGACCCGAGAAAAACTGTTTTTT
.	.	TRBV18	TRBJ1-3	CASSPTLGGSGNTIYF	TGTGCCAGCTCACCTACCTTGGGAGGGTCTGGAAACACCATATATTTT